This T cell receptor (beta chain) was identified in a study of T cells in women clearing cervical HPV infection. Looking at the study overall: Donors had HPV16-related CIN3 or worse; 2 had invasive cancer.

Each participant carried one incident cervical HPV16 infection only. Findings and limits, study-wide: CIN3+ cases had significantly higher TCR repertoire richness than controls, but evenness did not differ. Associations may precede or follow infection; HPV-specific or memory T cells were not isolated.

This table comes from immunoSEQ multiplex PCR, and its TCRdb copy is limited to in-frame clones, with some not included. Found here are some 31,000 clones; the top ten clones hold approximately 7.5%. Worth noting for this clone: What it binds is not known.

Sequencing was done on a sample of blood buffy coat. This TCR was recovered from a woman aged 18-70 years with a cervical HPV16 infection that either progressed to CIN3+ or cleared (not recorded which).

The covered CDR3 bases are TGTGCCAGCAGTGAAGTATTCCAAGAGACC. It is translated as CASSEVFQET. The entire CDR3 protein reads CASSEVFQETQYF. The chain joins TRBV2 to TRBJ2-5; D uncertain. The read comes to an end 3 residues before the CDR3 does, leaving the germline J gene to fill in the end. CDR1 SNHLY and CDR2 FYNNEI come from the germline V gene. The CDR3 is 13 amino acids. V was pared by 1 base and J by 1 base, with 4 bases between.